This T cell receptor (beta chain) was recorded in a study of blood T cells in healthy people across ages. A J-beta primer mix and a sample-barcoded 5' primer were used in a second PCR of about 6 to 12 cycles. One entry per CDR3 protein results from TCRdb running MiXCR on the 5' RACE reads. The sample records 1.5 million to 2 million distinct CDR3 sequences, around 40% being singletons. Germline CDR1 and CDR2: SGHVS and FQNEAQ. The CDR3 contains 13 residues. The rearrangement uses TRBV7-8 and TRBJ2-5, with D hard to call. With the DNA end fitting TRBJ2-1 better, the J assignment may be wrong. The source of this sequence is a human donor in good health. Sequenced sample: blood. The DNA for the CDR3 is TGTGCCAGCAGCTTGTGGTACCAAGAGACCCAGTTCTTC. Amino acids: CASSLWYQETQFF.